The subject of this entry is one T cell receptor beta chain. Its antigen is as yet unknown. Both 60 Vbeta primers and 13 Jbeta primers went into the PCR. Measured with immunoSEQ multiplex PCR; TCRdb has only the in-frame clones, and not every one. The data hold about 150,000 clones, with approximately 81% observed a single time. These data originate in a study of cytomegalovirus exposure and HLA in healthy donors. Study at large: An earlier analysis found fewer than 120 million unique TCR beta sequences from about 179 million T cells.

Study results and caveats: Under in vitro conditions, three CMV-associated chains were confirmed as specific for CMV antigens.

The sequence came from a boy aged 2 to 10 in good health and CMV-seronegative. Sequencing was carried out using PBMCs.

CDR3 amino acids: CASSFREGLSTDTQYF. The CDR3 nucleotides are TGTGCCAGCAGTTTTCGGGAGGGCCTGAGCACAGATACGCAGTATTTT. The chain combines TRBV2 with TRBJ2-3; 8 bases are shared with TRBD2. The CDR3 consists of 16 residues. Trimming removed 5 bases from V and 0 bases from J; junction bases left unmatched: 7. Germline V gene sequence: CDR1 SNHLY, CDR2 FYNNEI.